The T cell receptor beta chain under discussion was sequenced for a study of blood T cell repertoires in COVID-19. As for the study in general: Whether acute or convalescent, the COVID-19 samples came from the United States, Italy and Spain. The analysed material was cDNA or gDNA that came from T cells, B-cell-depleted T cells, or PBMCs.

In the source study's methods: Amplification from reference gene primers served as the basis for estimated nucleated cell counts. Data came from immunoSEQ multiplex PCR; TCRdb stores just in-frame clones and leaves some out. V and J calls and clone size are copied from that table; D and trimming were computed from the DNA. The sample has roughly 65,000 clones, about 92% seen once; the top ten hold 1.3%. The germline CDR1 and CDR2 sequences are SSHAT and FNYEAQ (reference sequence). The ends were cut back, 1 base at V and 3 bases at J, with 4 bases in the middle. CDR3 length: 13 residues. The sample taken for sequencing was peripheral blood. The sequence came from a man aged 55 to 70 with acute or convalescent COVID-19. The chain uses TRBV7-7 and TRBJ2-1; D gene ambiguous. The CDR3: CASSLGDYNEQFF. CDR3 DNA: TGTGCCAGCAGCTTAGGAGACTACAATGAGCAGTTCTTC.